This TCR beta chain was recovered during a study of shared clonotypes between healthy human individuals. Across the whole study: The study used three CD4 naive, three CD4 memory, two CD8 naive and one CD8 memory plate per donor. Regarding the study as a whole: Only blood was sampled; tissue repertoires likely differ.

Cells designated naive CD8 were CD45RO-negative and were positively selected for CCR7, with terminally differentiated effector memory CD45RA+ cells excluded. Caucasian adults residing in Nashville, Tennessee made up all the donors. From germline, CDR1 is LNHDA and CDR2 SQIVND (reference sequence). The CDR3 consists of 13 residues. The junction had 1 base not matched to a gene; V was cut back by 6 bases and J by 3 bases. To note about this clone: No antigen is known for it.

As processed by the authors: ImmunoSEQ gave junction-only sequences without quality scores, so filtering differed. Here immunoSEQ multiplex PCR was the method, and the copy in TCRdb shows in-frame clones only, minus some. The V and J calls and clone size are taken from that table; D and trimming were inferred from the DNA. Here the sample spans about 2.1 million clones, 90% to 95% being singletons. The source of this sequence is a man aged 18 to 30 in good health. Some clones in this sample may be carry-over from other donors' samples. The chain uses TRBV19 and TRBJ2-1, with 8 positions matching TRBD2. The sequencing sample was made of naive CD8+ T cells from PBMCs. The CDR3, as DNA: TGTGCCAGTAGGGCGGGGGGCTACAATGAGCAGTTCTTC. This encodes CASRAGGYNEQFF.